Each of the 8 T cell receptor beta chains below was sequenced from the same sample in a study of monozygotic twins with inflammatory bowel disease. For each CDR3 protein, TCRdb gives one entry from its re-call of the 5' RACE reads, without DNA. This sample's clone table lists 300,000 to 350,000 distinct CDR3 sequences. The sequenced material came from blood. The source of these receptors is a human donor with ulcerative colitis or Crohn's disease, or a healthy co-twin of an affected twin (not recorded which).

This chain joins TRBV5-4 and TRBJ2-2; the D call of TRBD2 rests on TCRdb alone, since no DNA is present to check it. Germline lookup yields CDR1 SGHNT and CDR2 YYREEE (reference sequence). This CDR3 is 17 amino acids long. Here the CDR3 reads CASSRFGAGGPTGELFF. The variable domain in full, completed from reference TRBV5-4 and TRBJ2-2, reads ETGVTQSPTHLIKTRGQQVTLRCSSQSGHNTVSWYQQALGQGPQFIFQYYREEENGRGNFPPRFSGLQFPNYSSELNVNALELDDSALYLCASSRFGAGGPTGELFFGEGSRLTVL.

The V call is TRBV10-3, the J call TRBJ1-5; lacking DNA, the TRBD1 call made by TCRdb goes unchecked. Germline loops: CDR1 ENHRY, CDR2 SYGVKD. The CDR3 extends over 17 amino acids. CDR3 sequence reads: CAISREGGTPGDQPQHF.

V is TRBV19 and J is TRBJ2-5; TCRdb selects TRBD1, and the lack of DNA leaves this call unchecked. There are 13 residues in the CDR3. Germline CDR1 reads LNHDA; CDR2 reads SQIVND (reference sequence). The CDR3 here is CASRPTRQGGQYF. Full variable domain (rest looked up from reference TRBV19 and TRBJ2-5): DGGITQSPKYLFRKEGQNVTLSCEQNLNHDAMYWYRQDPGQGLRLIYYSQIVNDFQKGDIAEGYSVSREKKESFPLTVTSAQKNPTAFYLCASRPTRQGGQYFGPGTRLLVL.

The rearrangement joins TRBV20-1 to TRBJ2-5; checking the TCRdb D call of TRBD2 is not possible without DNA. Per the germline V gene, CDR1 is DFQATT and CDR2 is SNEGSKA (reference sequence). CDR3 length: 12 amino acids. The CDR3 is CSARGLIETQYF.

This chain connects TRBV14 to TRBJ1-1. CDR3 length equals 13 residues. Looked up from germline, CDR1 is SGHDN and CDR2 is FVKESK. The CDR3 reads CASSQVSGFEAFF.

CDR3 sequence: CSARRNTGELFF. This chain uses TRBV20-1 with TRBJ2-2. The CDR3 loop spans 12 amino acids. Germline assignment: CDR1 DFQATT and CDR2 SNEGSKA (reference sequence).

The chain joins TRBV19 to TRBJ1-5; the TRBD1 assignment by TCRdb is unverifiable without DNA. The CDR3 covers 14 residues. Germline V gene data show CDR1 as LNHDA and CDR2 as SQIVND (reference sequence). The chain's CDR3 is CASTLDRGNQPQHF.

The genes are TRBV7-9 and TRBJ2-1; TCRdb lists TRBD2, though no DNA is available to test this call. The CDR3 runs 15 residues. Germline V gives CDR1 SEHNR, CDR2 FQNEAQ (reference sequence). The CDR3 protein is CASSPRLAGTNEQFF.